A selection of T cell receptor beta chains follows, all from one sample in a study of T cell changes during pregnancy in multiple sclerosis. Profiled with immunoSEQ multiplex PCR; TCRdb holds only in-frame clones, not every one. The sample lists about 54,000 clones, around 90% occurring once. The specimen was peripheral blood, collected after pregnancy. Every receptor here comes from a female donor in good health, enrolled as a control in a pregnancy study. The CDR3 runs from the conserved cysteine through the conserved F or W. The D gene is left open where the match is weak. A clone size is listed for some rows: how often the clone was seen (once, few, many), or a class if it is expanded.

j_gene	abundance	v_gene	d_gene	CDR3aa	CDR3nt
TRBJ2-3	.	TRBV27	TRBD2	CASIKSLAGVTDTQYF	TGTGCCAGCATAAAGAGTCTAGCGGGGGTCACAGATACGCAGTATTTT
TRBJ2-5	.	TRBV6-1	.	CASRLEEGGRETQYF	TGTGCCAGCCGATTGGAGGAGGGGGGGAGAGAGACCCAGTACTTC
TRBJ2-1	.	TRBV5-6	.	CASSLARGVYNEQFF	TGTGCCAGCAGCTTGGCCAGGGGCGTTTACAATGAGCAGTTCTTC
TRBJ2-1	.	TRBV28	TRBD2	CASSLWGLAGVGPNEQFF	TGTGCCAGCAGTTTATGGGGACTAGCGGGAGTGGGGCCCAATGAGCAGTTCTTC
TRBJ1-1	.	TRBV19	.	CASNKDWRNTEAFF	TGTGCCAGTAATAAGGACTGGAGGAACACTGAAGCTTTCTTT
TRBJ2-1	once	TRBV4-3	TRBD2	CASSHAGGPINEQFF	TGCGCCAGCAGCCACGCGGGAGGGCCTATAAATGAGCAGTTCTTC
TRBJ2-5	.	TRBV7-2	TRBD2	CASSQAGQTQYF	TGTGCCAGCAGTCAAGCGGGGCAGACCCAGTACTTC
TRBJ1-5	.	TRBV7-2	.	CASSPSTGSEQPQHF	TGTGCCAGCAGCCCCAGTACAGGGTCGGAGCAGCCCCAGCATTTT
TRBJ1-6	.	TRBV27	.	CASSFHPGAGNSPLHF	TGTGCCAGCAGTTTCCACCCAGGGGCTGGTAATTCACCCCTCCACTTT
TRBJ2-2	.	TRBV4-3	TRBD2	CASSQSGIAGPGELFF	TGCGCCAGCAGCCAATCCGGGATAGCGGGACCCGGGGAGCTGTTTTTT
TRBJ1-5	.	TRBV19	TRBD1	CASRGLTGGNQPQHF	TGTGCCAGTAGGGGGTTAACAGGGGGCAATCAGCCCCAGCATTTT
TRBJ2-5	.	TRBV2	TRBD1	CASRAGTGGRETQYF	TGTGCCAGCAGGGCAGGGACAGGGGGAAGGGAGACCCAGTACTTC
TRBJ2-4	.	TRBV2	TRBD2	CASSDFTSGRAENIQYF	TGTGCCAGCAGCGACTTCACTAGCGGGAGGGCGGAAAACATTCAGTACTTC
TRBJ2-1	.	TRBV18	.	CASSPPSNRDEQFF	TGTGCCAGCTCACCACCGAGTAATCGAGATGAGCAGTTCTTC
TRBJ1-1	.	TRBV5-4	.	CASSSRMAHEAFF	TGTGCCAGCAGCTCCCGAATGGCCCATGAAGCTTTCTTT
TRBJ1-2	.	TRBV9	.	CASSPRVTAGAFGYTF	TGTGCCAGCAGTCCTAGGGTGACAGCCGGTGCCTTTGGCTACACCTTC
TRBJ2-1	once	TRBV5-1	TRBD2	CASSLVLAGGLEQFF	TGCGCCAGCAGCTTGGTATTAGCGGGGGGTTTGGAGCAGTTCTTC
TRBJ2-1	once	TRBV27	TRBD2	CASSRREGRKQFF	TGTGCCAGCAGTCGGCGGGAGGGCCGAAAGCAGTTCTTC
TRBJ2-7	.	TRBV6-5	.	CASYEQANYEQYF	TGTGCCAGCTACGAACAGGCAAACTACGAGCAGTACTTC
TRBJ1-1	.	TRBV5-1	TRBD1	CAVGGMNTEAFF	TGCGCCGTAGGGGGCATGAACACTGAAGCTTTCTTT
TRBJ2-1	.	TRBV11-2	TRBD2	CASSLGPSGGAFNEQFF	TGTGCCAGCAGCTTAGGACCTAGCGGGGGGGCTTTCAATGAGCAGTTCTTC
TRBJ2-7	once	TRBV11-3	TRBD2	CASSSGLAGGYEQYF	TGTGCCAGCAGCTCGGGACTAGCGGGAGGGTACGAGCAGTACTTC
TRBJ2-1	.	TRBV28	TRBD2	CASSSGTSESDEQFF	TGTGCCAGCAGTTCCGGGACTAGCGAATCCGATGAGCAGTTCTTC
TRBJ2-1	.	TRBV4-3	TRBD2	CASSRGLAGVYNEQFF	TGCGCCAGCAGCCGGGGACTAGCGGGGGTTTACAATGAGCAGTTCTTC
TRBJ2-5	.	TRBV7-2	.	CASSTLRETQYF	TGTGCCAGCAGCACGCTCAGGGAGACCCAGTACTTC
TRBJ2-4	.	TRBV9	.	CASSVEQILAKNIQYF	TGTGCCAGCAGCGTAGAACAGATCCTAGCCAAAAACATTCAGTACTTC
TRBJ1-4	.	TRBV2	TRBD1	CASSFDRGDEKLFF	TGTGCCAGCAGTTTCGACAGGGGAGACGAAAAACTGTTTTTT